The T cell receptor beta chain under discussion was sequenced for a study of blood T cells in healthy people across ages. Across the study: About one barcoded TCR beta cDNA was captured per two T cells.

The CDR3 runs to 15 residues. V lost 0 bases to trimming and J lost 4 bases, with 12 bases between them. Per the germline V gene, CDR1 is LGHDT and CDR2 is YNNKEL (reference sequence). This clonotype was seen many times. Its antigen remains unidentified. Study outcomes and limitations: When set beside aged donors, long-lived donors presented more naive CD4+ cells and higher diversity.

A second about 7 to 12 cycle PCR used barcoded and J-beta primers. Every cDNA molecule carried a tag from a template-switch adaptor bearing 12 random nucleotides. MiXCR, run by TCRdb on the 5' RACE reads, gives a single entry per CDR3 protein. Of some 1,500,000 distinct CDR3 sequences in the sample, roughly 43% were seen once. Ten milliliters was the volume of peripheral blood drawn from each donor. The chain employs TRBV3-1 and TRBJ1-2, with D possibly being TRBD1 (5 bases). The origin of this receptor is a woman younger than 30 in good health. The sequenced sample consisted of blood. Here the CDR3 reads CASSQEFQGGYGYTF. In DNA form, the CDR3 reads TGTGCCAGCAGCCAAGAATTTCAGGGTGGCTATGGCTACACCTTC.